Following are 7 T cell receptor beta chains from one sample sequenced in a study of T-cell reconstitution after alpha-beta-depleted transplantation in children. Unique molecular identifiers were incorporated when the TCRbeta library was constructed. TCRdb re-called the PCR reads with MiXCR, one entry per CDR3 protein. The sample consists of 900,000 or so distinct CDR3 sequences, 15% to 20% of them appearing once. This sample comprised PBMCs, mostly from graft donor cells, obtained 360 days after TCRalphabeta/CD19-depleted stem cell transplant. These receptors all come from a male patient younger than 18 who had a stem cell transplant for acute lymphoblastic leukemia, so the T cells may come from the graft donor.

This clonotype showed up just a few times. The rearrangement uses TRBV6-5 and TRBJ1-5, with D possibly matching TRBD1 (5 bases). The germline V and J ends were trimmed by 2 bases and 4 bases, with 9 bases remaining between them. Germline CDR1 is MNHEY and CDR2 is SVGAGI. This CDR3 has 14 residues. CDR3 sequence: CASSYDSLNQPQHF. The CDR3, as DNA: TGTGCCAGCAGTTACGACAGTTTAAATCAGCCCCAGCATTTT.

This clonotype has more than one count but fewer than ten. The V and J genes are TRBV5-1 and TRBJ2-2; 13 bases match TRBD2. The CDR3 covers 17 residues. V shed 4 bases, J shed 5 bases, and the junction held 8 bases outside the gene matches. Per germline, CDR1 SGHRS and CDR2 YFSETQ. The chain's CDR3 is CASSQGLAGPGTGELFF. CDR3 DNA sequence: TGCGCCAGCAGCCAGGGACTAGCGGGGCCGGGGACCGGGGAGCTGTTTTTT.

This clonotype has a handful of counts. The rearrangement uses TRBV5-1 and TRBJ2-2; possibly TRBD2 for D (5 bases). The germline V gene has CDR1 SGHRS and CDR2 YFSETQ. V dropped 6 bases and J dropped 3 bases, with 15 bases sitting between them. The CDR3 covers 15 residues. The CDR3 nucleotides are TGCGCCAGCAAAAATGGAGCGGAGTACACCGGGGAGCTGTTTTTT. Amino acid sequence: CASKNGAEYTGELFF.

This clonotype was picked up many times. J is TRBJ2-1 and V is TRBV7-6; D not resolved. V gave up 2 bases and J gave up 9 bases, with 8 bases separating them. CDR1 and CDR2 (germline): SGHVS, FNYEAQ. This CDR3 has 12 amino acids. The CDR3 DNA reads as TGTGCCAGCAGCTTATTTTCCCCTGAGCAGTTCTTC. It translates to CASSLFSPEQFF.

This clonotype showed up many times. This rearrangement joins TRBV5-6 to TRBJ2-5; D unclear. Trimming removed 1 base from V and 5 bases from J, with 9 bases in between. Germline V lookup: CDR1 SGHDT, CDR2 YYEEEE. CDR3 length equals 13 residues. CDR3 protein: CASSLPGRETQYF. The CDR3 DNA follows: TGTGCCAGCAGCTTGCCGGGCAGGGAGACCCAGTACTTC.

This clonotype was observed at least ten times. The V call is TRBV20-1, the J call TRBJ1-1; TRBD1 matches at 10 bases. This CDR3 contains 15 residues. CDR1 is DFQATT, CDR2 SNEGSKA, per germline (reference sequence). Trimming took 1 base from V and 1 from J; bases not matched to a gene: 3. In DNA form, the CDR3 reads TGCAGTGCTAGAGGACAGGGGGCGGGGAACACTGAAGCTTTCTTT. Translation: CSARGQGAGNTEAFF.

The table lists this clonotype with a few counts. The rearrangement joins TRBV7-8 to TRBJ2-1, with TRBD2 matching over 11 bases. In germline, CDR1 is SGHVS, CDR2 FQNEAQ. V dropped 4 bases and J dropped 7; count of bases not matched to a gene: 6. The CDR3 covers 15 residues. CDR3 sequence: CASSSLAGVWNEQFF. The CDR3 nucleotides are TGTGCCAGCAGCTCACTAGCGGGAGTATGGAATGAGCAGTTCTTC.